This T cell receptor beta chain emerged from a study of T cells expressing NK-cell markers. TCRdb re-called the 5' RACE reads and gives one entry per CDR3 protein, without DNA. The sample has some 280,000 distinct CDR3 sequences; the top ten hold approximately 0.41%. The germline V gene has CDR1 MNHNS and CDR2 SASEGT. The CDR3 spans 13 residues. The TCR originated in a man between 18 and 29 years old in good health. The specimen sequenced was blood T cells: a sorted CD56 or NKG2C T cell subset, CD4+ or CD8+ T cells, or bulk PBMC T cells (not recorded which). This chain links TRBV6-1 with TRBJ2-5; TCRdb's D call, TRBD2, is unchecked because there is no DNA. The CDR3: CASRTWARETQYF.